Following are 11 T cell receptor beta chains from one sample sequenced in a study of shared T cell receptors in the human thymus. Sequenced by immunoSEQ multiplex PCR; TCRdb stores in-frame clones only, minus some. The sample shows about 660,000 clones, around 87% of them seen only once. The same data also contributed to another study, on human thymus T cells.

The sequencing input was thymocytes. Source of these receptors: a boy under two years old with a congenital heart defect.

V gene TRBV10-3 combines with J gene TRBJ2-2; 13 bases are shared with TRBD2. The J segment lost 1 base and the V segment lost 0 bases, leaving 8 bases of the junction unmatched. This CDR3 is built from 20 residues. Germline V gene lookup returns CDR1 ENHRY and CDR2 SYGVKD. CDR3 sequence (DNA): TGTGCCATCAGTGAGTCGAAGGGACTAGCGGGAATCGTGAACACCGGGGAGCTGTTTTTT. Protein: CAISESKGLAGIVNTGELFF.

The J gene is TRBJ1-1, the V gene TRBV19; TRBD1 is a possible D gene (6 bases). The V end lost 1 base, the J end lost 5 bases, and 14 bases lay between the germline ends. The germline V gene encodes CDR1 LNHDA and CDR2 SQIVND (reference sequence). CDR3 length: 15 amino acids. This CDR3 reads CASSIARGGETEAFF. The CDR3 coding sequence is TGTGCCAGTAGTATAGCCAGGGGAGGGGAGACTGAAGCTTTCTTT.

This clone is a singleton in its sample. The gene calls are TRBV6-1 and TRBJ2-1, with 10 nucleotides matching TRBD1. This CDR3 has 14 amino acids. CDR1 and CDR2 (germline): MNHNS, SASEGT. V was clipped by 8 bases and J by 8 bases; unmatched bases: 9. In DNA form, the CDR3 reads TGTGCCAGCCCAAACCGGGACAGGGGTCATGAGCAGTTCTTC. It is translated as CASPNRDRGHEQFF.

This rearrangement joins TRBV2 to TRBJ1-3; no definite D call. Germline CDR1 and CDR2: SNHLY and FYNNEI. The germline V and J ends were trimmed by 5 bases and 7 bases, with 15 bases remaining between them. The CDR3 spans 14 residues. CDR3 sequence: CASSLGAQSNTIYF. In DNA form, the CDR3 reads TGTGCCAGCAGTTTAGGAGCACAAAGCAACACCATATATTTT.

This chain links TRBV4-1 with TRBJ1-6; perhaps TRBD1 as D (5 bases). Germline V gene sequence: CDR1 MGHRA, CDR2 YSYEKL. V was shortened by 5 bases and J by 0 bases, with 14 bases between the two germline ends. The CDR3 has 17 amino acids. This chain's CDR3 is CASSGREGYSYNSPLHF. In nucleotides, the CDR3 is TGCGCCAGCAGCGGCAGGGAGGGGTACTCCTATAATTCACCCCTCCACTTT.

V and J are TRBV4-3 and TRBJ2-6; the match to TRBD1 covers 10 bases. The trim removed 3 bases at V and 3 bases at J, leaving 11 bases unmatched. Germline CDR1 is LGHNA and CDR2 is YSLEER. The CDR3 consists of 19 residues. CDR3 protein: CASSHIPGQGRNGANVLTF. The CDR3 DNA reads TGCGCCAGCAGCCACATCCCGGGACAGGGGAGGAATGGGGCCAACGTCCTGACTTTC.

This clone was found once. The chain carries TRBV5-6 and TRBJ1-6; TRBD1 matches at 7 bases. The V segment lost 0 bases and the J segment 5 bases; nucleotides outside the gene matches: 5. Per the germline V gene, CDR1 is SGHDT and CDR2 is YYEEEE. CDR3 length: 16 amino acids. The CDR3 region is CASSLVGTDNNSPLHF. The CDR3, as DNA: TGTGCCAGCAGCTTGGTTGGGACAGATAATAATTCACCCCTCCACTTT.

DNA of the CDR3: TGTGCCATCAGTGAGCCCCGTCCGACTAGCACCAGCCACGAGCAGTACTTC. Translated, it gives CAISEPRPTSTSHEQYF. The gene calls are TRBV10-3 and TRBJ2-7, with 7 bases matching TRBD2. J gave up 5 bases and V 2 bases, and 15 bases lay outside the gene matches. CDR3 length equals 17 residues. CDR1 ENHRY and CDR2 SYGVKD come from the germline V gene.

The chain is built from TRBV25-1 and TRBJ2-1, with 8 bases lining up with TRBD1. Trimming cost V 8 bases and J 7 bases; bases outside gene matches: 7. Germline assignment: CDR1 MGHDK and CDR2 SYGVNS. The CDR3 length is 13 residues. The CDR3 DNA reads TGTGCCAGCGAAAGACAGGGGTGGAATGAGCAGTTCTTC. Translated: CASERQGWNEQFF.

This CDR3 reads CASSPQGADYGYTF. As DNA, the CDR3 is TGTGCCAGCAGCCCCCAGGGGGCTGACTATGGCTACACCTTC. The chain has TRBV7-9 and TRBJ1-2, with TRBD1 identical over 8 bases. The V gene's germline CDR1 is SEHNR and CDR2 FQNEAQ (reference sequence). The trim removed 5 bases at V and 3 bases at J, leaving 5 bases unmatched. This CDR3 is 14 amino acids long.

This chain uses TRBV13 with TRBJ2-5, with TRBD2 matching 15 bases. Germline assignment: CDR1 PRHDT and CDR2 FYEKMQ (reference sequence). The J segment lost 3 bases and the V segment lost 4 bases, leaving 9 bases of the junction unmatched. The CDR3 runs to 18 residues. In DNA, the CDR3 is TGTGCCAGCAGCTATGGGACTAGCGGGGGGCCTACCAAAGAGACCCAGTACTTC. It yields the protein CASSYGTSGGPTKETQYF.